The 21 T cell receptor beta chains below come from one sample, sequenced in a study of CD8 T cells in ankylosing spondylitis. Study-wide findings and caveats: Ankylosing spondylitis blood appeared to carry a characteristic TCR beta motif of roughly eight highly homologous variants.

TCRdb ran MiXCR on the 5' RACE reads and lists one entry per CDR3 protein. The repertoire consists of 450,000 or so distinct CDR3 sequences, with around 26% occurring once and the leading ten covering about 0.92%. What these receptors recognize is not known. Sequencing was done on a sample of blood, either unsorted or a sorted T cell fraction (not recorded which). The receptors shown here come from a male donor with ankylosing spondylitis.

This clonotype came up a few times. CDR3 sequence (DNA): TGTGCCAGCAGCCCGCACAGGGGTAAAGGCTATAATTCACCCCTCCACTTT. Its protein product is CASSPHRGKGYNSPLHF. V usage is TRBV5-6 and J usage is TRBJ1-6, with TRBD1 matching 7 bases. The CDR3 contains 17 residues. With V trimmed by 4 bases and J by 3 bases, 10 bases remained unmatched. Germline CDR1 SGHDT, CDR2 YYEEEE.

The CDR3: CASSQASGANVLTF. DNA for the CDR3: TGTGCCAGCAGCCAAGCCTCTGGGGCCAACGTCCTGACTTTC. The chain is built from TRBV3-1 and TRBJ2-6; D remains unclear. This CDR3 has 14 residues. Looked up from germline, CDR1 is LGHDT and CDR2 is YNNKEL (reference sequence). The germline V and J ends were trimmed by 1 base and 0 bases, with 1 base remaining between them.

This clonotype showed up just a few times. The chain recombines TRBV9 with TRBJ2-7, with 7 bases that match TRBD1. Germline values: CDR1 SGDLS, CDR2 YYNGEE. The CDR3 loop spans 14 amino acids. The J segment lost 0 bases and the V segment lost 4 bases, leaving 4 bases of the junction unmatched. The CDR3 loop reads CASSFGQASYEQYF. CDR3 bases: TGTGCCAGCAGCTTTGGACAGGCCTCCTACGAGCAGTACTTC.

The chain employs TRBV6-1 and TRBJ2-5; the match to TRBD1 covers 7 bases. V trimming: 4 bases; J trimming: 4 bases; junction bases outside the gene matches: 6. The CDR3 has 14 amino acids. Germline CDR1 and CDR2: MNHNS and SASEGT. CDR3 in amino acids: CASSATGIVETQYF. The CDR3 DNA is TGTGCCAGCAGTGCGACAGGGATCGTAGAGACCCAGTACTTC.

The V call is TRBV12-5, the J call TRBJ2-6; no clear D. Germline V lookup: CDR1 LGHNT, CDR2 FRNRAP. The CDR3 has 14 residues. The ends were cut back, 1 base at V and 1 base at J, with 2 bases in the middle. The CDR3 loop reads CASGLGSGANVLTF. Here the CDR3 DNA reads TGTGCTAGTGGTTTGGGTTCTGGGGCCAACGTCCTGACTTTC.

The V call is TRBV20-1, the J call TRBJ2-3, with 9 bases that match TRBD2. The germline V gene has CDR1 DFQATT and CDR2 SNEGSKA (reference sequence). V trimming: 6 bases; J trimming: 4 bases; junction bases outside the gene matches: 11. This CDR3 is built from 15 residues. The CDR3 nucleotides are TGCAGTGCCCCTACAATAGCGGGAGCTGCAGATACGCAGTATTTT. This translates into CSAPTIAGAADTQYF.

The chain couples TRBV7-9 to TRBJ1-1, with D uncertain. CDR1 SEHNR and CDR2 FQNEAQ come from the germline V gene (reference sequence). The ends were cut back, 3 bases at V and 3 bases at J, with 8 bases in the middle. This CDR3 is built from 13 residues. The CDR3 nucleotides read TGTGCCAGCAGCTTGGACCCGGACACTGAAGCTTTCTTT. It encodes CASSLDPDTEAFF.

The chain recombines TRBV15 with TRBJ2-1; D might be TRBD2 (5 bases). This CDR3 spans 17 amino acids. Between the trimmed V and J ends, which lost 0 bases and 6 bases, there was a span of 18 bases. Per germline, CDR1 LNHNV and CDR2 YYDKDF (reference sequence). CDR3 residues: CATSRDRIRGGINEQFF. Here the CDR3 DNA reads TGTGCCACCAGCAGAGATCGGATCCGGGGTGGAATCAATGAGCAGTTCTTC.

The chain has TRBV7-6 and TRBJ2-5; D unclear. CDR3 length equals 13 residues. V lost 3 bases to trimming and J lost 5 bases, with 10 bases between them. Germline CDR1 is SGHVS and CDR2 is FNYEAQ. CDR3 nucleotide sequence: TGTGCCAGCAGCTTTTGGGGTTACGAGACCCAGTACTTC. It specifies CASSFWGYETQYF.

The chain joins TRBV29-1 to TRBJ2-1, with 10 nucleotides matching TRBD2. After removal of 4 bases from V and 5 bases from J, the junction contained 5 bases not matched to a gene. This CDR3 has 14 amino acids. Germline CDR1 and CDR2: SQVTM and ANQGSEA. The CDR3 DNA is TGCAGCGTTGCTAGCGGGAGAAGAGACAATGAGCAGTTCTTC. It encodes CSVASGRRDNEQFF.

The rearrangement links TRBV27 to TRBJ1-1, with D perhaps matching TRBD1 (6 bases). Germline CDR1 MNHEY, CDR2 SMNVEV (reference sequence). The CDR3 has 13 amino acids. V was trimmed by 6 bases and J by 4 bases, leaving 12 bases between them. The CDR3 reads CASSKARGTEAFF. In DNA, the CDR3 is TGTGCCAGCAGCAAGGCCAGGGGCACTGAAGCTTTCTTT.

This clonotype was detected once. This chain links TRBV11-1 with TRBJ2-5; D remains ambiguous. Germline-derived CDR1 and CDR2 are SGHAT and FQDESV (reference sequence). The CDR3 length is 13 residues. V lost 8 bases and J 5 bases, leaving 15 bases between the germline ends. The CDR3 nucleotides read TGTGCCAGCGGAAACGCCCCGGGTGAGACCCAGTACTTC. Translation gives CASGNAPGETQYF. Full variable domain (outside the CDR3, taken from reference TRBV11-1 and TRBJ2-5): EAEVAQSPRYKITEKSQAVAFWCDPISGHATLYWYRQILGQGPELLVQFQDESVVDDSQLPKDRFSAERLKGVDSTLKIQPAELGDSAMYLCASGNAPGETQYFGPGTRLLVL.

A few counts support this clonotype. The V call is TRBV27, the J call TRBJ2-3; a weak D match, TRBD1 (6 bases). CDR1 is MNHEY, CDR2 SMNVEV, per germline (reference sequence). Trimming left V 3 bases short and J 5 bases short, with 15 bases between. The length of the CDR3 is 15 residues. The CDR3 reads CASSLGSGVGDTQYF. The CDR3 DNA reads as TGTGCCAGCAGTTTGGGGTCAGGGGTTGGAGATACGCAGTATTTT.

The sample holds a few counts of this clonotype. Sequence at one end of the junction differs from germline and may be a read error. V gene TRBV6-5 combines with J gene TRBJ2-7; D not certain. This CDR3 has 15 residues. From germline, CDR1 is MNHEY and CDR2 SVGAGI. The CDR3 is CASSDSQMVSYEQYF. DNA for the CDR3: TGTGCCAGCAGTGACTCACAGATGGTCTCCTACGAGCAGTACTTC.

This chain uses TRBV5-1 with TRBJ2-1, with TRBD2 matching over 7 bases. The germline V gene encodes CDR1 SGHRS and CDR2 YFSETQ. The J segment lost 9 bases and the V segment lost 0 bases, leaving 3 bases of the junction unmatched. This CDR3 is 13 amino acids long. The CDR3 region has the DNA TGCGCCAGCAGCTTGGCAACGGGGGGTGAGCAGTTCTTC. Encoded protein: CASSLATGGEQFF.

The genes are TRBV24-1 and TRBJ2-1; perhaps TRBD2 as D (6 bases). The CDR3 length is 17 residues. V was shortened by 1 base and J by 0 bases, with 12 bases between the two germline ends. CDR1 and CDR2 (germline): KGHDR, SFDVKD. The CDR3 spells CATSDLPGRSSYNEQFF. CDR3 DNA sequence: TGTGCCACCAGTGATTTACCCGGGAGAAGCTCCTACAATGAGCAGTTCTTC.

This rearrangement joins TRBV11-3 to TRBJ1-1, with 8 bases that match TRBD1. J was trimmed by 11 bases and V by 1 base; bases with no gene match: 12. The CDR3 has 15 amino acids. Germline V gene lookup returns CDR1 SGHNT and CDR2 YENEEA. In DNA form, the CDR3 reads TGTGCCAGCAGCTTAGTCGACAGGGGCGGAGTAGGGGCTTTCTTT. Translated: CASSLVDRGGVGAFF.

This chain uses TRBV2 with TRBJ2-3, with unresolved D. The CDR3 has 12 residues. V lost 3 bases to trimming and J lost 7 bases, with 8 bases between them. The germline V gene encodes CDR1 SNHLY and CDR2 FYNNEI. The CDR3 protein is CASSEERNTQYF. CDR3 in DNA: TGTGCCAGCAGTGAGGAGAGGAATACGCAGTATTTT.

At least ten counts were recorded for this clonotype. V usage is TRBV27 and J usage is TRBJ2-1; TRBD2 matches at 7 bases. This CDR3 is built from 13 residues. J lost 9 bases, V lost 0 bases, and 2 bases had no gene match. CDR1 is MNHEY and CDR2 is SMNVEV in the germline V gene (reference sequence). This CDR3 is CASSLSVAGEQFF. The CDR3 nucleotides are TGTGCCAGCAGTTTATCAGTAGCGGGTGAGCAGTTCTTC.

The table lists this clonotype with a few counts. V is TRBV6-2 or TRBV6-3 and J is TRBJ2-2, with 10 nucleotides matching TRBD1. Germline V gives CDR1 MNHEY, CDR2 SVGEGT. J was trimmed by 7 bases and V by 0 bases; bases with no gene match: 5. This CDR3 comprises 16 residues. DNA of the CDR3: TGTGCCAGCAGTTACTCGGGACAGGGGAGGATCGGGGAGCTGTTTTTT. This codes for CASSYSGQGRIGELFF.

This clonotype has only a few counts. The chain uses TRBV5-1 and TRBJ1-1; 8 nucleotides agree with TRBD1. Losses at the gene ends were 4 bases for V and 0 bases for J; bases not matched to a gene: 5. The CDR3 has 15 amino acids. The germline CDR1 and CDR2 sequences are SGHRS and YFSETQ. CDR3 nucleotide sequence: TGCGCCAGCAGCCGGGAGACAGGGGTGAACACTGAAGCTTTCTTT. Its protein is CASSRETGVNTEAFF.